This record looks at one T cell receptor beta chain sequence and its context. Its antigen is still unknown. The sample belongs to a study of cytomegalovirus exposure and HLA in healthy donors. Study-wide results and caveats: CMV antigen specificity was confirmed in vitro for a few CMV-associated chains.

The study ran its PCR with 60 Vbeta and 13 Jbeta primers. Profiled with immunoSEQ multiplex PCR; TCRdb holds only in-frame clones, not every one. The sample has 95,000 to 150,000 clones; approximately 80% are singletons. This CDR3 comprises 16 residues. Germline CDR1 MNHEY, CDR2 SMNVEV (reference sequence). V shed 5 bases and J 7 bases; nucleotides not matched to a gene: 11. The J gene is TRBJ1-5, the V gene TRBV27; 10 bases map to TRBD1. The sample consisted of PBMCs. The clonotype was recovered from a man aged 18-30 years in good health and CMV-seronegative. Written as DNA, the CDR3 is TGTGCCAGCAGTGTTCCCCCCGGGACAGGGGAACAGCCCCAGCATTTT. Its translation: CASSVPPGTGEQPQHF.